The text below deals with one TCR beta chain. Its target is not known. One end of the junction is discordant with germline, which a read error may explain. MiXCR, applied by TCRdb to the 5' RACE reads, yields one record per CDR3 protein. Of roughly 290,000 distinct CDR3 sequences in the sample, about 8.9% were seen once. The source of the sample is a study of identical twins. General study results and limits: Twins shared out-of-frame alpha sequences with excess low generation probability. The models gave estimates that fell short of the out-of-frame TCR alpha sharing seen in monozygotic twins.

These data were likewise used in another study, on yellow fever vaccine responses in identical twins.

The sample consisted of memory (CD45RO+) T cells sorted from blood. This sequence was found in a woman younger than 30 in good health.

Here the CDR3 DNA reads TGCTGTGCTAGAGAATTGTGGGGGAGGGAGAACGGGGAGCTGTTTTTT. It codes for CCARELWGRENGELFF. The chain recombines TRBV20-1 with TRBJ2-2; TRBD2 agrees at 7 bases. In germline, CDR1 is DFQATT, CDR2 SNEGSKA (reference sequence). The CDR3 length is 16 residues.